Below, 8 T cell receptor beta chains from the same sample are listed, as sequenced in a study of blood T cell repertoires in COVID-19. Libraries were prepared by immunoSEQ multiplex PCR; TCRdb keeps only in-frame clonotypes and omits some of them. The repertoire has 200,000 to 250,000 clones, roughly 88% of them found once; the top ten carry roughly 15%. Source material: PBMCs or T cells enriched from blood (not recorded which). The receptors were sampled from a woman aged 45-65 years with acute COVID-19.

The chain joins TRBV29-1 to TRBJ2-3, with TRBD1 matching 8 bases. Looked up from germline, CDR1 is SQVTM and CDR2 is ANQGSEA. The CDR3 covers 15 residues. V dropped 0 bases and J dropped 7; count of bases not matched to a gene: 9. CDR3 nucleotide sequence: TGCAGCGTTGAAGATATTCCAGGGGGCTTAAATACGCAGTATTTT. Translating it yields CSVEDIPGGLNTQYF.

The CDR3 loop reads CSVEGGTSGKADTQYF. The CDR3 DNA sequence: TGCAGCGTTGAAGGGGGAACTAGCGGGAAGGCAGATACGCAGTATTTT. V is TRBV29-1 and J is TRBJ2-3; 10 positions match TRBD2. Per germline, CDR1 SQVTM and CDR2 ANQGSEA. Trimming cost V 1 base and J 4 bases; bases outside gene matches: 8. This CDR3 contains 16 residues.

This chain links TRBV2 with TRBJ1-2; TRBD1 agrees at 8 bases. Trimming took 5 bases from V and 7 from J; bases not matched to a gene: 9. There are 14 residues in the CDR3. CDR1 and CDR2 (germline): SNHLY, FYNNEI. CDR3 loop: CASSRTGWMVGYTF. In DNA form, the CDR3 reads TGTGCCAGCAGTAGGACAGGGTGGATGGTTGGCTACACCTTC.

This chain uses TRBV11-2 with TRBJ2-2; the match to TRBD2 covers 13 bases. V gave up 0 bases and J gave up 8 bases; unmatched junction bases: 6. Germline CDR1 SGHAT, CDR2 FQNNGV. The CDR3 sequence is 17 residues long. In DNA form, the CDR3 reads TGTGCCAGCAGCTTAGATTGGACTAGCGGGAGCTCGGGGGAGCTGTTTTTT. Translated: CASSLDWTSGSSGELFF.

The rearrangement links TRBV27 to TRBJ2-7; 10 bases agree with TRBD1. V shed 5 bases and J 5 bases; nucleotides not matched to a gene: 9. Germline V gene data show CDR1 as MNHEY and CDR2 as SMNVEV (reference sequence). The CDR3 contains 15 residues. In DNA form, the CDR3 reads TGTGCCAGCAGTCCCGTCGGGACAGGGGACCACGAGCAGTACTTC. This translates into CASSPVGTGDHEQYF.

This clone was observed a few times. The CDR3 nucleotides are TGTGCCAGCAGTCGGGACAGGGGAGAGACCCAGTACTTC. It yields the protein CASSRDRGETQYF. The chain has TRBV27 and TRBJ2-5, with TRBD1 matching 10 bases. Germline-derived CDR1 and CDR2 are MNHEY and SMNVEV (reference sequence). The junction had 1 base not matched to a gene; V was cut back by 5 bases and J by 4 bases. The CDR3 is 13 residues long.

V usage is TRBV7-2 and J usage is TRBJ2-5; the match to TRBD2 covers 8 bases. With V trimmed by 5 bases and J by 5 bases, 13 bases remained unmatched. Germline CDR1 is SGHTA and CDR2 is FQGNSA. This CDR3 spans 16 amino acids. The DNA of the CDR3 is TGTGCCAGCAGCACGCGACCGGGACTAGTGGGCGAGACCCAGTACTTC. Translated, it gives CASSTRPGLVGETQYF.

This clone was observed once. V usage is TRBV2 and J usage is TRBJ1-4; maybe TRBD1 (5 bases). V was cut by 6 bases and J by 5 bases, with 13 bases left in between. In germline, CDR1 is SNHLY, CDR2 FYNNEI. CDR3 length: 14 amino acids. The CDR3 reads CASRGASGNEKLFF. CDR3 coding DNA: TGTGCCAGCAGAGGGGCCTCAGGCAATGAAAAACTGTTTTTT.